The TCR beta chain described here comes from a study of early T cells in non-severe SARS-CoV-2 infection. About the research overall: Chains were unpaired, as sequencing was done on bulk RNA from unsorted whole blood.

This CDR3 is built from 14 residues. V lost 3 bases, J lost 6 bases, and 15 bases lay in between. Germline CDR1 reads SGHRS; CDR2 reads YFSETQ. Each cDNA molecule carried a unique molecular identifier. TCRdb reprocessed the 5' RACE reads via MiXCR and lists one record per CDR3 protein. Seen here are about 57,000 distinct CDR3 sequences, roughly 10% observed once, and the top ten hold 8.5% to 9.5%. The chain joins TRBV5-1 to TRBJ2-5, with D tentatively TRBD2 (6 bases). Sequenced sample: whole blood. This sequence was found in an adult who was a healthcare worker with PCR-confirmed SARS-CoV-2 infection or an uninfected control (not recorded which). DNA of the CDR3: TGCGCCAGCAGCTCGACTAGTCTCGGAAAGACCCAGTACTTC. Its translation is CASSSTSLGKTQYF.